The rows below give T cell receptor beta chains drawn from one sample of a study of cytomegalovirus exposure and HLA in healthy donors. Produced via immunoSEQ multiplex PCR; TCRdb's table is partial and in-frame only. This sample has 90,000 to 110,000 clones; approximately 16% occur once, and the top ten carry around 0.83%. The sequencing sample was made of PBMCs. All receptors derive from a female donor in good health and CMV-seronegative. Both conserved end residues are part of each CDR3. Fields, in order: clone size, J gene, D gene, V gene, CDR3 protein, CDR3 DNA. A D gene is named only where the DNA matches it firmly. Expanded clones get a size class; other rows say once, few or many, or leave the size out.

abundance: NA
j_gene: TRBJ1-6
d_gene: TRBD1
v_gene: TRBV10-2
CDR3aa: CASSEGGGDSPLHF
CDR3nt: TGCGCCAGCAGTGAGGGAGGGGGCGATTCACCCCTCCACTTT

abundance: NA
j_gene: TRBJ1-2
d_gene: NA
v_gene: TRBV5-8
CDR3aa: CASSARPFGSFGPYGYTF
CDR3nt: TGTGCCAGCAGCGCGCGGCCCTTCGGGAGCTTTGGACCCTATGGCTACACCTTC

abundance: NA
j_gene: TRBJ1-6
d_gene: NA
v_gene: TRBV2
CDR3aa: CASSPKRQDYNSPLHF
CDR3nt: TGTGCCAGCAGTCCTAAGCGACAGGATTACAATTCACCCCTCCACTTT

abundance: few
j_gene: TRBJ1-5
d_gene: TRBD1
v_gene: TRBV6-1
CDR3aa: CASRETGTGGYQPQHF
CDR3nt: TGTGCCAGCAGGGAAACCGGGACAGGGGGGTATCAGCCCCAGCATTTT

abundance: NA
j_gene: TRBJ1-1
d_gene: NA
v_gene: TRBV6-5
CDR3aa: CASSSTDTAFF
CDR3nt: TGTGCCAGCAGTTCGACAGACACGGCTTTCTTT

abundance: NA
j_gene: TRBJ2-7
d_gene: TRBD2
v_gene: TRBV5-1
CDR3aa: CAKQRGPFSYEQYF
CDR3nt: TGCGCCAAACAGCGGGGGCCCTTCTCCTACGAGCAGTACTTC

abundance: few
j_gene: TRBJ1-1
d_gene: NA
v_gene: TRBV30
CDR3aa: CAWSWGAEAFF
CDR3nt: TGTGCCTGGAGTTGGGGGGCTGAAGCTTTCTTT

abundance: few
j_gene: TRBJ2-3
d_gene: NA
v_gene: TRBV2
CDR3aa: CASSASARTDTQYF
CDR3nt: TGTGCCAGCAGTGCGAGCGCCCGCACAGATACGCAGTATTTT

abundance: few
j_gene: TRBJ1-1
d_gene: NA
v_gene: TRBV19
CDR3aa: CASSRGGRNTEAFF
CDR3nt: TGTGCCAGTAGTAGGGGGGGAAGAAACACTGAAGCTTTCTTT

abundance: NA
j_gene: TRBJ2-5
d_gene: TRBD2
v_gene: TRBV15
CDR3aa: CATSRGLAGGQETQYF
CDR3nt: TGTGCCACCAGCAGGGGACTAGCGGGGGGTCAAGAGACCCAGTACTTC

abundance: few
j_gene: TRBJ2-3
d_gene: TRBD2
v_gene: TRBV4-2
CDR3aa: CASSHLAGDTDTQYF
CDR3nt: TGTGCCAGCAGCCACCTAGCGGGGGACACAGATACGCAGTATTTT

abundance: NA
j_gene: TRBJ1-2
d_gene: NA
v_gene: TRBV5-1
CDR3aa: CASSSTQNNYGYTF
CDR3nt: TGCGCCAGCAGCTCCACACAGAATAACTATGGCTACACCTTC

abundance: NA
j_gene: TRBJ2-3
d_gene: NA
v_gene: TRBV27
CDR3aa: CASRLTSTDTQYF
CDR3nt: TGTGCCAGCAGACTGACTAGCACAGATACGCAGTATTTT

abundance: few
j_gene: TRBJ1-5
d_gene: NA
v_gene: TRBV19
CDR3aa: CASSDRTDQPQHF
CDR3nt: TGTGCCAGTAGTGACAGAACAGATCAGCCCCAGCATTTT

abundance: few
j_gene: TRBJ2-7
d_gene: TRBD2
v_gene: TRBV5-6
CDR3aa: CASSLNGLAGRHEQYF
CDR3nt: TGTGCCAGCAGCTTGAATGGACTAGCGGGAAGGCACGAGCAGTACTTC

abundance: NA
j_gene: TRBJ2-7
d_gene: TRBD2
v_gene: TRBV7-9
CDR3aa: CASSSRTSGTYEQYF
CDR3nt: TGTGCCAGCAGCTCGCGGACTAGCGGAACCTACGAGCAGTACTTC

abundance: NA
j_gene: TRBJ2-7
d_gene: TRBD1
v_gene: TRBV29-1
CDR3aa: CSVAGGRSYEQYF
CDR3nt: TGCAGCGTTGCAGGGGGCCGCTCCTACGAGCAGTACTTC

abundance: NA
j_gene: TRBJ2-3
d_gene: NA
v_gene: TRBV2
CDR3aa: CASSGTTTDTQYF
CDR3nt: TGTGCCAGCAGTGGGACTACCACAGATACGCAGTATTTT

abundance: NA
j_gene: TRBJ1-1
d_gene: TRBD1
v_gene: TRBV7-2
CDR3aa: CASSSQGDGNEAFF
CDR3nt: TGTGCCAGCAGCTCCCAGGGGGATGGGAATGAAGCTTTCTTT

abundance: NA
j_gene: TRBJ2-1
d_gene: NA
v_gene: TRBV2
CDR3aa: CASSRDLTYNEQFF
CDR3nt: TGTGCCAGCAGTCGGGACTTAACCTACAATGAGCAGTTCTTC

abundance: few
j_gene: TRBJ2-7
d_gene: NA
v_gene: TRBV10-3
CDR3aa: CAIGPGTGFSYEQYF
CDR3nt: TGTGCCATCGGCCCCGGAACAGGATTTTCCTACGAGCAGTACTTC

abundance: NA
j_gene: TRBJ2-2
d_gene: TRBD1
v_gene: TRBV10-3
CDR3aa: CATQGQGNTGELFF
CDR3nt: TGTGCCACACAGGGACAGGGGAACACCGGGGAGCTGTTTTTT

abundance: NA
j_gene: TRBJ2-7
d_gene: NA
v_gene: TRBV4-2
CDR3aa: CASSQVFGGSYEQYF
CDR3nt: TGTGCCAGCAGCCAAGTGTTTGGAGGGTCCTACGAGCAGTACTTC

abundance: NA
j_gene: TRBJ2-5
d_gene: TRBD2
v_gene: TRBV2
CDR3aa: CASSVPTSGLQETQYF
CDR3nt: TGTGCCAGCAGCGTCCCGACTAGCGGTCTACAAGAGACCCAGTACTTC

abundance: NA
j_gene: TRBJ1-4
d_gene: NA
v_gene: TRBV28
CDR3aa: CASSLGRSNEKLFF
CDR3nt: TGTGCCAGCAGTTTAGGGAGGTCTAATGAAAAACTGTTTTTT

abundance: few
j_gene: TRBJ2-7
d_gene: TRBD1
v_gene: TRBV5-4
CDR3aa: CASSLAGQGAVYEQYF
CDR3nt: TGTGCCAGCAGCTTGGCGGGACAGGGAGCGGTCTACGAGCAGTACTTC

abundance: NA
j_gene: TRBJ2-1
d_gene: TRBD2
v_gene: TRBV4-1
CDR3aa: CASSQGAGGNLGEQFF
CDR3nt: TGCGCCAGCAGCCAAGGGGCGGGGGGGAATTTAGGTGAGCAGTTCTTC

abundance: NA
j_gene: TRBJ2-7
d_gene: NA
v_gene: TRBV27
CDR3aa: CASSSLQGRYGGYTAYEQYF
CDR3nt: TGTGCCAGCAGTTCCCTACAGGGGAGGTATGGGGGATACACTGCCTACGAGCAGTACTTC

abundance: NA
j_gene: TRBJ2-7
d_gene: NA
v_gene: TRBV2
CDR3aa: CASSELYEQYF
CDR3nt: TGTGCCAGCAGTGAACTCTACGAGCAGTACTTC

abundance: few
j_gene: TRBJ1-1
d_gene: NA
v_gene: TRBV6-5
CDR3aa: CASSYSVTTLNTEAFF
CDR3nt: TGTGCCAGCAGTTACTCCGTGACTACGTTAAACACTGAAGCTTTCTTT

abundance: few
j_gene: TRBJ2-7
d_gene: TRBD2
v_gene: TRBV4-3
CDR3aa: CASSHTGTSDEQYF
CDR3nt: TGCGCCAGCAGCCATACCGGGACTAGCGACGAGCAGTACTTC

abundance: few
j_gene: TRBJ2-3
d_gene: NA
v_gene: TRBV7-2
CDR3aa: CASSLQSGGTDTQYF
CDR3nt: TGTGCCAGCAGCTTACAGTCAGGGGGCACAGATACGCAGTATTTT

abundance: few
j_gene: TRBJ1-6
d_gene: TRBD1
v_gene: TRBV4-3
CDR3aa: CASSQDLYGSGGAYNSPLHF
CDR3nt: TGCGCCAGCAGCCAAGATTTGTATGGGTCAGGGGGCGCTTATAATTCACCCCTCCACTTT

abundance: NA
j_gene: TRBJ1-2
d_gene: TRBD1
v_gene: TRBV7-2
CDR3aa: CASSLAGQGANYGYTF
CDR3nt: TGTGCCAGCAGCTTAGCCGGACAGGGGGCGAACTATGGCTACACCTTC